The T cell receptor beta chain under discussion was sequenced for a study of T cells in Graves' hyperthyroidism and ophthalmopathy. This clonotype occurred many times. One end of the junction does not line up with germline, which may come from a read error. Using RNA transcripts as the source, TCR beta CDR3 regions were amplified. Primed by the HTBI set, a first-round RT-PCR was run on the TCR CDR3. TCRdb ran MiXCR on the multiplex PCR reads and lists one entry per CDR3 protein. The top ten clones hold about 7.8% of a sample with about 580,000 distinct CDR3 sequences, around 45% of them seen once. Graves' hyperthyroidism is called stable when ophthalmopathy does not progress within 18 months. Patients aged 18 to 65 with hyperthyroidism were newly diagnosed, with duration under 2 months. Uncontrolled infection, other autoimmune disease, pregnancy and lactation each barred patients from inclusion. Input material: peripheral blood or thyroid tissue (not recorded which). The sequence came from a woman under 30 with Graves' hyperthyroidism.

Written as DNA, the CDR3 is TGTGCCAGCAGCCTAGACTTAGACAACTTCTATGGCTACACCTTC. It yields the protein CASSLDLDNFYGYTF. The chain is built from TRBV11-2 and TRBJ1-2; no firm D call. This CDR3 spans 15 amino acids. Germline V CDR1 and CDR2: SGHAT, FQNNGV.